The next 8 T cell receptor beta chains were all read from a single sample in a study of blood T cell repertoires in COVID-19. Clones were sequenced by immunoSEQ multiplex PCR, and TCRdb holds only the in-frame ones, with some missing. The profile shows more than 150,000 clones, approximately 82% of them singletons. Sequences were obtained from peripheral blood. The receptors were sampled from a man in his 70s who had recovered from COVID-19.

This clone was seen only once. J is TRBJ2-1 and V is TRBV10-3; 13 bases line up with TRBD2. The J segment lost 2 bases and the V segment lost 10 bases, leaving 14 bases of the junction unmatched. This CDR3 comprises 18 residues. Germline V CDR1 and CDR2: ENHRY, SYGVKD. CDR3 in DNA: TGTGCCAGTACTCATGGACTAGCGGGAGCTGGGGCCTACAATGAGCAGTTCTTC. Translation gives CASTHGLAGAGAYNEQFF.

The chain couples TRBV5-1 to TRBJ1-2; 8 bases map to TRBD1. The V gene's germline CDR1 is SGHRS and CDR2 YFSETQ. Trimming removed 3 bases from V and 6 bases from J; junction bases left unmatched: 7. The CDR3 loop spans 14 amino acids. DNA for the CDR3: TGCGCCAGCAGCTCAAGACAGGGGCCGCATGGCTACACCTTC. Translating gives CASSSRQGPHGYTF.

This clone appeared a few times. The chain links TRBV19 to TRBJ2-5; TRBD2 is a possible D gene (6 bases). Germline CDR1 LNHDA, CDR2 SQIVND (reference sequence). The CDR3 is 15 residues long. V lost 7 bases to trimming and J lost 5 bases, with 20 bases between them. CDR3 in DNA: TGTGCCAGTACGACCGGTGGAGGGTCTAAGGAGACCCAGTACTTC. Its translation: CASTTGGGSKETQYF.

This clone was counted a single time. This chain connects TRBV6-5 to TRBJ2-7; weak D call: TRBD2 (6 bases). The ends were cut back, 2 bases at V and 3 bases at J, with 17 bases in the middle. From germline, CDR1 is MNHEY and CDR2 SVGAGI. CDR3 size: 16 residues. Here the CDR3 DNA reads TGTGCCAGCAGTTACGAAGGGTCTAGCGACCGCTACGAGCAGTACTTC. As protein: CASSYEGSSDRYEQYF.

CDR3 amino acids: CASSLYGSGYEQYF. The CDR3 DNA follows: TGTGCCAGCAGCTTATACGGGAGTGGGTACGAGCAGTACTTC. The V call is TRBV7-2, the J call TRBJ2-7; a weak D match, TRBD2 (6 bases). With 2 bases removed from V and 4 bases from J, the gap between germline ends came to 12 bases. From germline, CDR1 is SGHTA and CDR2 FQGNSA. The CDR3 loop spans 14 amino acids.

In this sample, this clone turned up many times. The V and J genes are TRBV12-3 or TRBV12-4 and TRBJ1-4, with TRBD1 matching 7 bases. Trimming cost V 5 bases and J 8 bases; bases outside gene matches: 2. The length of the CDR3 is 12 residues. CDR3 coding DNA: TGTGCCAGCAGTCCAGGGGGAGAAAAACTGTTTTTT. This sequence encodes CASSPGGEKLFF.

There are a few counts of this clone. This rearrangement joins TRBV6-5 to TRBJ1-1, with D perhaps TRBD1 (5 bases). The CDR3 has 15 residues. Trimming shortened V by 0 bases and J by 0 bases, and 8 bases separated the two germline ends. Germline values: CDR1 MNHEY, CDR2 SVGAGI. CDR3 loop: CASSYSRQMNTEAFF. CDR3 nucleotide sequence: TGTGCCAGCAGTTACTCGCGACAGATGAACACTGAAGCTTTCTTT.

The sample holds one count of this clone. The chain carries TRBV7-3 and TRBJ2-7; D is uncertain. The CDR3 consists of 13 residues. Looked up from germline, CDR1 is SGHTA and CDR2 is FQGTGA. The V and J ends lost 3 bases and 3 bases respectively, with 9 bases between them. In nucleotides, the CDR3 is TGTGCCAGCAGCTTGGGCGAGAACTACGAGCAGTACTTC. It specifies CASSLGENYEQYF.